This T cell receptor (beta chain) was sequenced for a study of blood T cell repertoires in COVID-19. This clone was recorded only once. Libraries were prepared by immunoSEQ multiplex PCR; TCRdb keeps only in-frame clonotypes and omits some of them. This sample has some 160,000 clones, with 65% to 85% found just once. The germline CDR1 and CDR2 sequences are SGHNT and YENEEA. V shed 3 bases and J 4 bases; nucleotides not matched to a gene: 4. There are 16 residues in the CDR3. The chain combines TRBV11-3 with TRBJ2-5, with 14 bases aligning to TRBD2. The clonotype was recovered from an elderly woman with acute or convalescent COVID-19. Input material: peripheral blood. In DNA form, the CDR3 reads TGTGCCAGCAGCTTGGGACTAGCGGGAGTTCGAGAGACCCAGTACTTC. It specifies CASSLGLAGVRETQYF.